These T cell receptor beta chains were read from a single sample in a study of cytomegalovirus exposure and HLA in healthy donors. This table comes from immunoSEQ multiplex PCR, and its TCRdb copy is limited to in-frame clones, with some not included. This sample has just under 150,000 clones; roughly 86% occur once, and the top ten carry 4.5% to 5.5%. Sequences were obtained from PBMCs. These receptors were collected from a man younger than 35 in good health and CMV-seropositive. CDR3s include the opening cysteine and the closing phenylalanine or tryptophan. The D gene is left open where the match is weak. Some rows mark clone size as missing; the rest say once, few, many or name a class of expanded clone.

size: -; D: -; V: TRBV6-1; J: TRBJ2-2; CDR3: CASSVMGRTGELFF; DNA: TGTGCCAGCAGTGTCATGGGGAGGACCGGGGAGCTGTTTTTT
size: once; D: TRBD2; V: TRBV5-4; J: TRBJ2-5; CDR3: CASSPAGEWETQYF; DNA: TGTGCCAGCAGCCCCGCGGGGGAGTGGGAGACCCAGTACTTC
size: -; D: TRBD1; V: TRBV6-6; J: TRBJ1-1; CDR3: CASSWPGGRNTEAFF; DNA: TGTGCCAGCAGTTGGCCAGGGGGGAGGAACACTGAAGCTTTCTTT
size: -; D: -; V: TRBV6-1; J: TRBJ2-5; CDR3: CASSRTASQETQYF; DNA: TGTGCCAGCAGCCGAACAGCCTCTCAGGAGACCCAGTACTTC
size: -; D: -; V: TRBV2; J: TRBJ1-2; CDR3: CATHQAEGSPNYGYTF; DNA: TGTGCCACACACCAAGCGGAGGGTTCCCCTAACTATGGCTACACCTTC
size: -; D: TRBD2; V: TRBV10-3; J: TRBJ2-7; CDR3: CAIRASGRSYEQYF; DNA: TGTGCCATCAGAGCTAGCGGGAGATCCTACGAGCAGTACTTC
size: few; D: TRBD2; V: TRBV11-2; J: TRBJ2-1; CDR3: CASSPLSGNLGEQFF; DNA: TGTGCCAGCAGCCCCCTGAGCGGGAACTTGGGTGAGCAGTTCTTC
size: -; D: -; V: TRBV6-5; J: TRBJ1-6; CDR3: CASSLGFISPLHF; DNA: TGTGCCAGCAGTTTGGGCTTTATTTCACCCCTCCACTTT
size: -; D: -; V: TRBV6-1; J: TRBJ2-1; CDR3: CASSEDPVRAGNNEQFF; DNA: TGTGCCAGCAGTGAAGATCCTGTCCGGGCGGGGAACAATGAGCAGTTCTTC
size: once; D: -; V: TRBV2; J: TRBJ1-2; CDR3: CASCEGVEGGYTF; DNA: TGTGCCAGCTGCGAGGGAGTCGAGGGTGGCTACACCTTC
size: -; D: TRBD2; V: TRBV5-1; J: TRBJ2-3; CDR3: CASSLWTSGSTDTQYF; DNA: TGCGCCAGCAGCCTTTGGACTAGCGGGTCGACAGATACGCAGTATTTT
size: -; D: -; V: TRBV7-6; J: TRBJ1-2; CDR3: CASSLGSGIYGYTF; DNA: TGTGCCAGCAGCTTAGGGTCGGGAATCTATGGCTACACCTTC
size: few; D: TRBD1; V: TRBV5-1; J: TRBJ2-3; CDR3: CASSVGQARADTQYF; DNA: TGCGCCAGCAGCGTTGGACAGGCGCGGGCAGATACGCAGTATTTT
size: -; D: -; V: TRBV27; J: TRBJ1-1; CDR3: CASSPPPPGDTEAFF; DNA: TGTGCCAGCAGTCCACCACCCCCGGGGGACACTGAAGCTTTCTTT
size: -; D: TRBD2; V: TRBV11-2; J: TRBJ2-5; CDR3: CASSLTGTSGYQETQYF; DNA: TGTGCCAGCAGCTTGACGGGGACTAGCGGGTACCAAGAGACCCAGTACTTC
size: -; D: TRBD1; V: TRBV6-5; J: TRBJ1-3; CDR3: CASSSDRSGNTIYF; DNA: TGTGCCAGCAGTTCGGACAGGTCTGGAAACACCATATATTTT
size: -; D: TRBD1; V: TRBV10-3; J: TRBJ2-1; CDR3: CAISEVDRGNYNEQFF; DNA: TGTGCCATCAGTGAGGTGGACAGGGGGAATTACAATGAGCAGTTCTTC
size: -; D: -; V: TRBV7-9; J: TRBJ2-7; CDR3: CASSFNFEQYF; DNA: TGTGCCAGCAGCTTCAATTTCGAGCAGTACTTC
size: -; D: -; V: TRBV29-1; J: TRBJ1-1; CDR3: CSVEGGSDTEAFF; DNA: TGCAGCGTTGAGGGGGGAAGCGACACTGAAGCTTTCTTT
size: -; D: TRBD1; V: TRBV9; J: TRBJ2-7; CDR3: CASSRQGDSAYEQYF; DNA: TGTGCCAGCAGCCGACAGGGGGATAGCGCCTACGAGCAGTACTTC
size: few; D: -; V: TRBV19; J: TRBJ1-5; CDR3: CASSIDNELLSNQPQHF; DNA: TGTGCCAGTAGTATAGATAATGAGCTTCTAAGCAATCAGCCCCAGCATTTT
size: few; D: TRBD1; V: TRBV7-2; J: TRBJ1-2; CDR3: CASSFSGQAHYGYTF; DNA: TGTGCCAGCAGCTTTTCGGGACAGGCCCACTATGGCTACACCTTC
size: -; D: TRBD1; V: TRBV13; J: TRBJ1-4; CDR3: CASSSNRDRRKATNEKLFF; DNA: TGTGCCAGCAGCTCCAACCGGGACAGGAGGAAAGCAACTAATGAAAAACTGTTTTTT
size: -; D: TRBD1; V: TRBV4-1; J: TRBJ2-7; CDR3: CASSPGQAYEQYF; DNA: TGCGCCAGCAGCCCAGGACAGGCCTACGAGCAGTACTTC
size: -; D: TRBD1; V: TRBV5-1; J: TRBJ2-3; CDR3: CASSTRQGAVTDTQYF; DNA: TGCGCCAGCAGCACCCGACAGGGGGCGGTCACAGATACGCAGTATTTT
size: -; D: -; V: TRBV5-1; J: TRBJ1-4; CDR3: CASSPQGIGALKKLFF; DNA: TGCGCCAGCAGCCCACAGGGTATTGGGGCGCTGAAAAAACTGTTTTTT
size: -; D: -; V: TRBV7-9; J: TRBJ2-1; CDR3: CASSLVRGPAPNEQFF; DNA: TGTGCCAGCAGCCTCGTGCGGGGGCCGGCTCCAAATGAGCAGTTCTTC
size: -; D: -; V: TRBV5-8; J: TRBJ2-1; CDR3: CASGSGHFSYNEQFF; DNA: TGTGCCAGCGGAAGCGGCCATTTCTCCTACAATGAGCAGTTCTTC
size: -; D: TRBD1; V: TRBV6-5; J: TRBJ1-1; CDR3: CASSYSGQVEAFF; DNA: TGTGCCAGCAGTTACTCCGGACAGGTAGAAGCTTTCTTT
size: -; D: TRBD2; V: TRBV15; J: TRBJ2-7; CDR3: CATSRGRAARYYEQYF; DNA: TGTGCCACCAGCCGCGGGAGGGCGGCCCGTTACTACGAGCAGTACTTC
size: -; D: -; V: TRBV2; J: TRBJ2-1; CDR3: CASAGQGYNEQFF; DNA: TGTGCCAGCGCTGGGCAGGGCTACAATGAGCAGTTCTTC
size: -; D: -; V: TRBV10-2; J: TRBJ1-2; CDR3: CASGQNYGYTF; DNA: TGCGCCAGCGGACAGAACTATGGCTACACCTTC
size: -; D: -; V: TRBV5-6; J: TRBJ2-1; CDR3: CASSPSIAAGIYNEQFF; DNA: TGTGCCAGCAGCCCATCGATAGCGGCCGGTATCTACAATGAGCAGTTCTTC
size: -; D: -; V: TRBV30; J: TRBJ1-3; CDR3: CAWRVGQGPLSGNTIYF; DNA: TGTGCCTGGAGGGTCGGTCAGGGTCCGTTGAGTGGAAACACCATATATTTT
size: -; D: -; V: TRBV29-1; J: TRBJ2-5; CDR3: CSAGQLVETQYF; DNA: TGCAGCGCTGGACAGTTGGTCGAGACCCAGTACTTC
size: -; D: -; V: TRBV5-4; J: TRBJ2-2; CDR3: CASSSPVGAGELFF; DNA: TGTGCCAGCAGCTCGCCGGTAGGGGCCGGGGAGCTGTTTTTT
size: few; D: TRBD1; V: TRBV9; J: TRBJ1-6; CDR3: CASSVEGGPDSPLHF; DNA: TGTGCCAGCAGCGTAGAAGGGGGCCCTGATTCACCCCTCCACTTT
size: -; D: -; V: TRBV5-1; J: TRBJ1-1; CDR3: CASTFGDDFLGTEAFF; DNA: TGCGCCAGCACATTCGGGGATGATTTCTTGGGCACTGAAGCTTTCTTT
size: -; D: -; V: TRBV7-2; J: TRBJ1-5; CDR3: CASSLVRGAPQHF; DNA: TGTGCCAGCAGCTTAGTACGAGGAGCGCCCCAGCATTTT
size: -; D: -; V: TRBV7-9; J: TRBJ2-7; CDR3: CASSLDRDEQYF; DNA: TGTGCCAGCAGCTTAGACAGGGACGAGCAGTACTTC
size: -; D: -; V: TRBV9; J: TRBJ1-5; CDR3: CASSARDNFWESNQPQHF; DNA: TGTGCCAGCAGCGCAAGGGACAATTTCTGGGAGAGCAATCAGCCCCAGCATTTT
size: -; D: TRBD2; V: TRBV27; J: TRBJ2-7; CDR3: CASSYQREGAYEQYF; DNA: TGTGCCAGCAGTTACCAGCGGGAGGGGGCCTACGAGCAGTACTTC
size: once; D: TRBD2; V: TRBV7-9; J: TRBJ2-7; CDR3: CASSPKGLAGLLSEQYF; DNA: TGTGCCAGCAGCCCGAAGGGACTAGCGGGATTACTGTCCGAGCAGTACTTC
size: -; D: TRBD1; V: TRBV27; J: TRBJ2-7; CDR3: CASSLSIGQGDFYEQYF; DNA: TGTGCCAGCAGCCTATCCATAGGACAGGGCGACTTCTACGAGCAGTACTTC
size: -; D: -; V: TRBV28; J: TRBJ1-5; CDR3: CASSTGRRAIQPQHF; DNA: TGTGCCAGCAGTACAGGTCGAAGGGCTATTCAGCCCCAGCATTTT
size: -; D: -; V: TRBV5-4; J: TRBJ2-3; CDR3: CASSLGRVTDTQYF; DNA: TGTGCCAGCAGCTTGGGCAGGGTAACAGATACGCAGTATTTT
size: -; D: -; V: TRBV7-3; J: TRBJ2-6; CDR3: CASSRGIGANVLTF; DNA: TGTGCCAGCAGCAGGGGAATTGGGGCCAACGTCCTGACTTTC
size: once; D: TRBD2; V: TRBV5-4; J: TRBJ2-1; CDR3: CASSLEQSGRGDEQFF; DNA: TGTGCCAGCAGCTTGGAACAAAGCGGGAGAGGGGATGAGCAGTTCTTC
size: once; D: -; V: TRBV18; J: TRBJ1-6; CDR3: CASSQQSPPNNSPLHF; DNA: TGTGCCAGCTCACAACAGAGCCCCCCGAATAATTCACCCCTCCACTTT
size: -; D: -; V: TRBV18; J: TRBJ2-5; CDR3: CASSPSQVEETQYF; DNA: TGTGCCAGCTCACCCTCACAGGTCGAAGAGACCCAGTACTTC
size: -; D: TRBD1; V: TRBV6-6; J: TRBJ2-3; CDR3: CASRPTGGRGDTQYF; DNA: TGTGCCAGCAGGCCTACAGGGGGGCGTGGAGATACGCAGTATTTT
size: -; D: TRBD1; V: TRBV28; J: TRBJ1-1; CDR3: CASRSAGQGNTEAFF; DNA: TGTGCCAGCCGATCGGCCGGACAGGGGAACACTGAAGCTTTCTTT